This TCR beta chain was found in a study of T cell responses to AZD1222 COVID-19 vaccine. Notes on the study in general: Seropositive status at baseline applied to only six AZD1222 recipients. An increase in Spike-specific TCR breadth and depth was observed after two AZD1222 doses. Mostly white British, mostly female donors; authors suggested clonal diversity may be underestimated.

Deletions cut 5 bases from V and 3 bases from J, with 20 bases between. This CDR3 contains 16 residues. Germline values: CDR1 SGHTA, CDR2 FQGNSA. The data were produced by immunoSEQ multiplex PCR, yet TCRdb's version contains in-frame clones alone and is incomplete. The data hold some 97,000 clones, with around 87% observed a single time. Concerning this clone: Its antigen is unknown.

The chain couples TRBV7-2 to TRBJ2-7, with D tentatively TRBD2 (6 bases). The source of this sequence is an adult in good health. The source was peripheral blood, collected on day 0 of MenACWY control vaccination. CDR3: CASSRFGAGLNYEQYF. The CDR3, as DNA: TGTGCCAGCAGCCGCTTTGGGGCGGGGCTTAACTACGAGCAGTACTTC.